This TCR beta chain came from a study of T cell repertoires in cytomegalovirus infection (dated by TCRdb to between 2018 and 2020). For the study in its entirety: The HLA type of each donor mattered for the analysis, because public TCR beta signatures pointed to carriage of CMV infection along with the matching HLA type.

Overall study results and their limits: In the ex vivo response, HLA-C-restricted CMV-specific TCR beta clonotypes were dominant, and in two of eight donors the single most frequent clonotype came from this HLA-C-restricted group. In both this cohort and an independent cohort of some 350 donors, the cumulative frequency of public TCR beta family members distinguished carriers of CMV infection plus the relevant HLA type.

TCRdb shows the sequencer as Illumina HiSeq 1500. TCRdb reworked the public reads: Q25 trimming with fastp, MiXCR clone assembly, productive beta chains retained. Every distinct CDR3 protein forms one entry, paired with its most common genes and DNA. Across this sample there are some 700,000 distinct CDR3 sequences, with 35% seen only once. Roughly 2.9% of the sample rests with the top ten. This clonotype occurred a few times. Its binding antigen is unknown. The record has no base qualities; no much larger clone is one base away. The germline V gene sets CDR1 to SGHRS and CDR2 to YFSETQ. The CDR3 spans 16 residues, from the cysteine through the phenylalanine. Of all the DNA, just the CDR3 is kept, 48 bases in frame from base 1. Trimming takes 0 bases off V and 3 bases off J; junction bases not matched to a gene: 5.

Sample: PBMCs. The sequence joins TRBV5-1 to TRBJ2-1; the central 8 bases match TRBD2. The receptor was isolated from a human donor in good health (CMV status not recorded). Some clones in this sample may be carry-over from other donors' samples. The DNA reads TGCGCCAGCAGCTTGGCCGCGGGAGGAGGCTACAATGAGCAGTTCTTC. It translates as CASSLAAGGGYNEQFF.